This T cell receptor beta chain comes out of a study of T cell repertoires in aging, cancer and after chemotherapy. Study summary: Roughly 8.9 million TCR reads were in the whole dataset. Broader study findings: Loss of evenness, beyond lost richness, contributed to age-related TCR diversity decline in cancer patients. Median generation probability rose over the chemotherapy interval in each cancer cohort, suggesting rebound thymic output. These repertoire data do not allow conclusions about immunological memory after chemotherapy.

The template was genomic DNA from peripheral blood, not RNA. The CDR3 covers 15 residues. Looked up from germline, CDR1 is MNHEY and CDR2 is SVGAGI. The ends lost 6 bases at V and 4 bases at J; junction bases unmatched: 9. The sample holds one count of this clonotype. Its antigen remains unidentified. TRB rearrangements spanning V, D and J were amplified using mixed TRB-A/B primers. MiXCR, applied by TCRdb to the multiplex PCR reads, yields one record per CDR3 protein. The profile shows under 15,000 distinct CDR3 sequences, approximately 30% of them singletons. The sample consisted of blood. The chain combines TRBV6-5 with TRBJ1-1; 9 positions agree with TRBD1. This clonotype was obtained from a human donor in good health. The donor label of this sample is uncertain. In DNA form, the CDR3 reads TGTGCCAGCAGCAGGTCTCCGGACAGGGGCACTGAAGCTTTCTTT. Translating gives CASSRSPDRGTEAFF.